This T cell receptor (beta chain) comes out of a study of cytomegalovirus exposure and HLA in healthy donors. In regard to this clone: Its antigen is currently unknown.

Study-level findings and limits: Most subjects' HLA-A and HLA-B alleles were reportedly predicted from TCR beta sequences.

The V gene's germline CDR1 is LGHNA and CDR2 YNFKEQ. This CDR3 has 18 amino acids. V lost 0 bases, J lost 6 bases, and 12 bases stayed unmatched. Primers: 60 Vbeta forward and 13 Jbeta reverse. Here immunoSEQ multiplex PCR was the method, and the copy in TCRdb shows in-frame clones only, minus some. The sample has approximately 150,000 clones; approximately 82% are singletons. Sequencing was performed on PBMCs. The clonotype was recovered from an older woman in good health and CMV-seropositive. The chain has TRBV4-2 and TRBJ2-7; 12 bases line up with TRBD2. The CDR3, as DNA: TGTGCCAGCAGCCAAGATTGGCTAGCGGGAGGGCGCACGGTCGAGCAGTACTTC. Protein sequence: CASSQDWLAGGRTVEQYF.